The next 5 T cell receptor beta chains were all read from a single sample in a study of shared clonotypes between healthy human individuals. Profiling relied on immunoSEQ multiplex PCR, and the TCRdb table lists in-frame clones only, not all of them. The data show around 530,000 clones, with around 78% seen just once and around 13% held by the top ten. Sequenced sample: PBMCs. Receptor source: a woman aged 40 to 50 in good health. Some clones in this sample may be carry-over from other donors' samples.

The chain employs TRBV30 and TRBJ2-1; 7 nucleotides agree with TRBD1. CDR1 is GTSNPN, CDR2 SVGIG, per germline (reference sequence). The CDR3 loop spans 12 amino acids. Losses at the gene ends were 3 bases for V and 9 bases for J; bases not matched to a gene: 5. The CDR3 region has the DNA TGTGCCTGGAGGACAGGGATCGGTGAGCAGTTCTTC. Amino acid sequence: CAWRTGIGEQFF.

The chain combines TRBV5-1 with TRBJ2-7, with a possible D match to TRBD2 (6 bases). The CDR3 is made up of 14 amino acids. Germline V gives CDR1 SGHRS, CDR2 YFSETQ. The V end was cut by 0 bases, the J end by 4 bases, with 11 bases between. The CDR3 sequence: CASSLVSSAYEQYF. The CDR3 DNA follows: TGCGCCAGCAGCTTGGTCTCTAGCGCGTACGAGCAGTACTTC. The complete variable domain, with remaining parts taken from reference TRBV5-1 and TRBJ2-7, reads KAGVTQTPRYLIKTRGQQVTLSCSPISGHRSVSWYQQTPGQGLQFLFEYFSETQRNKGNFPGRFSGRQFSNSRSEMNVSTLELGDSALYLCASSLVSSAYEQYFGPGTRLTVT.

The gene calls are TRBV10-3 and TRBJ1-2, with D maybe TRBD1 (5 bases). The V end was cut by 2 bases, the J end by 4 bases, with 14 bases between. The CDR3 is 15 amino acids. Germline CDR1 and CDR2: ENHRY and SYGVKD. CDR3 sequence: CAISEPRVSGYGYTF. CDR3 nucleotides: TGTGCCATCAGTGAGCCCAGGGTCTCTGGCTATGGCTACACCTTC.

In DNA form, the CDR3 reads TGTGCCAGCAGCCCCCGGAGGGGGAAGGACACAGATACGCAGTATTTT. It codes for CASSPRRGKDTDTQYF. The chain is built from TRBV7-9 and TRBJ2-3, with D tentatively TRBD1 or TRBD2 (6 bases each). V was cut by 5 bases and J by 2 bases, with 17 bases left in between. From germline, CDR1 is SEHNR and CDR2 FQNEAQ (reference sequence). This CDR3 comprises 16 residues.

J is TRBJ2-3 and V is TRBV18; tentatively, D is TRBD1 (6 bases). The V end was cut by 4 bases, the J end by 2 bases, with 16 bases between. Per germline, CDR1 KGHSH and CDR2 LQKENI. The CDR3 spans 16 residues. CDR3 sequence reads: CASSLNPPGATDTQYF. CDR3 sequence (DNA): TGTGCCAGCTCACTAAACCCCCCAGGGGCCACAGATACGCAGTATTTT.